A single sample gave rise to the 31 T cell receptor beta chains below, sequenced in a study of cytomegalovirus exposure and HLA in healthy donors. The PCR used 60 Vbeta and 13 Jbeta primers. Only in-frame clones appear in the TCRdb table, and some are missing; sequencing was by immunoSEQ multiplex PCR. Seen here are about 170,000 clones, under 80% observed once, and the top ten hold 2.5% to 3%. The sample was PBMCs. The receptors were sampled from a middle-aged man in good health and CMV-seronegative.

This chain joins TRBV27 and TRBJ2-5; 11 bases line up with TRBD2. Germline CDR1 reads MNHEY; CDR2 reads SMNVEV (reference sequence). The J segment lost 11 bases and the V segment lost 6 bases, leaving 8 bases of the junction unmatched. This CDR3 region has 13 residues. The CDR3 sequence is CASSWASGRQQYF. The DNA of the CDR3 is TGTGCCAGCAGCTGGGCTAGCGGGAGGCAGCAGTACTTC.

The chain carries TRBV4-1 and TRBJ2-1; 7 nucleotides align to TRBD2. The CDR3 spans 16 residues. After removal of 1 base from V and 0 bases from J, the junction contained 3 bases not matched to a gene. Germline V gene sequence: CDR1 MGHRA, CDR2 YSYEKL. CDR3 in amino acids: CASSQGAGSSYNEQFF. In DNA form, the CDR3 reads TGCGCCAGCAGCCAAGGAGCGGGGAGCTCCTACAATGAGCAGTTCTTC.

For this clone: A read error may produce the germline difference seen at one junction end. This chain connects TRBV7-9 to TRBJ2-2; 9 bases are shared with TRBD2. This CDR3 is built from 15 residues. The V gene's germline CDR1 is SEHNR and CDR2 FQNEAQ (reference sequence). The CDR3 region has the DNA TGTTCCAGCAGCCCGCTTCTAGCGGGGCACAGGGAGCTGTTTTTT. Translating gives CSSSPLLAGHRELFF.

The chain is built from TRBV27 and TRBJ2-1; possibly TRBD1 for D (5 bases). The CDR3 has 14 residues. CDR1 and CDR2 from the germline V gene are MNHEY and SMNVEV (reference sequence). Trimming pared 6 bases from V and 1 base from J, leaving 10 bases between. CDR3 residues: CASRLRGSYNEQFF. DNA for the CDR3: TGTGCCAGCAGGCTAAGGGGTTCCTACAATGAGCAGTTCTTC.

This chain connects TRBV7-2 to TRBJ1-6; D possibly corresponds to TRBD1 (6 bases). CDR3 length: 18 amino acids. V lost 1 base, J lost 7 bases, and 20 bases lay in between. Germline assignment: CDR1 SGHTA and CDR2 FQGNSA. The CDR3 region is CASSLDWGRGTGNSPLHF. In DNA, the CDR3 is TGTGCCAGCAGCTTAGATTGGGGCAGGGGCACGGGGAATTCACCCCTCCACTTT.

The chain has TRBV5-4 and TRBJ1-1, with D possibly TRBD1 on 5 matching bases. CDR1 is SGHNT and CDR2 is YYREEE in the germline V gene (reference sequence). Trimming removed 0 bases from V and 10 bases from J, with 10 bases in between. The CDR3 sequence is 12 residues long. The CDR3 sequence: CASSLDRNIAFF. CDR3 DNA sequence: TGTGCCAGCAGCTTGGACAGGAATATAGCTTTCTTT.

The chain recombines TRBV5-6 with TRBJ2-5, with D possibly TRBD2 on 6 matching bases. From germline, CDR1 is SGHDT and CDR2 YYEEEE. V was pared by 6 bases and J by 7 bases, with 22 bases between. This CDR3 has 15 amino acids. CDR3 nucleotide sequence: TGTGCCAGCACCAACTGGAGGGCACAGCCTGGGACCCAGTACTTC. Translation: CASTNWRAQPGTQYF.

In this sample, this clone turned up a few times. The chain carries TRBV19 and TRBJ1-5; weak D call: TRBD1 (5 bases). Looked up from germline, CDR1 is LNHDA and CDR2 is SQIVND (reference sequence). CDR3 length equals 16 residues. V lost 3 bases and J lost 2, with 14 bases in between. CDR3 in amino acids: CASSMVGRVGNQPQHF. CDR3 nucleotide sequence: TGTGCCAGTAGTATGGTTGGCAGGGTCGGCAATCAGCCCCAGCATTTT.

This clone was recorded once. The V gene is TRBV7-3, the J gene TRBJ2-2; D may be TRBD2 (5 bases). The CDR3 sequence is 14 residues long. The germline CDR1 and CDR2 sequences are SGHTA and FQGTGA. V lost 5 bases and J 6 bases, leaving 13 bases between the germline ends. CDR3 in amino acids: CASSPGIYSGELFF. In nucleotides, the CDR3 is TGTGCCAGCAGCCCCGGGATTTATTCCGGGGAGCTGTTTTTT.

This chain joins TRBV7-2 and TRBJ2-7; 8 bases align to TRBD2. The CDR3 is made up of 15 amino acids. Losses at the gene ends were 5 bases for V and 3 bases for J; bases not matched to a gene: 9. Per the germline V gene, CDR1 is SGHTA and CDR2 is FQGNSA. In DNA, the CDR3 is TGTGCCAGCAGCCCACAGCGGGGGCCCTTCTACGAGCAGTACTTC. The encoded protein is CASSPQRGPFYEQYF. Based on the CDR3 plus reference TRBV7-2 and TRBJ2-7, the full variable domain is GAGVSQSPSNKVTEKGKDVELRCDPISGHTALYWYRQSLGQGLEFLIYFQGNSAPDKSGLPSDRFSAERTGGSVSTLTIQRTQQEDSAVYLCASSPQRGPFYEQYFGPGTRLTVT.

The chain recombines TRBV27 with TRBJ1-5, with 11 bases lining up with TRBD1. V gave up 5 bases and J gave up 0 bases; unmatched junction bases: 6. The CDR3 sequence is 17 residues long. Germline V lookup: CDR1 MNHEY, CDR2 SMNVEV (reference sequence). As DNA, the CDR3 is TGTGCCAGCAGTCCTCGGACAGGGGGCTCTAGCAATCAGCCCCAGCATTTT. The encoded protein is CASSPRTGGSSNQPQHF.

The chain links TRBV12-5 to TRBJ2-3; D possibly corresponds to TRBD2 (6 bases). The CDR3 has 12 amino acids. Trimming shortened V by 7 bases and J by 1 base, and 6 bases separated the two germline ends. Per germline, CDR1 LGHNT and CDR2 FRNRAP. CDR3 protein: CASAGGTDTQYF. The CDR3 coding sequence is TGTGCTAGTGCGGGGGGCACAGATACGCAGTATTTT.

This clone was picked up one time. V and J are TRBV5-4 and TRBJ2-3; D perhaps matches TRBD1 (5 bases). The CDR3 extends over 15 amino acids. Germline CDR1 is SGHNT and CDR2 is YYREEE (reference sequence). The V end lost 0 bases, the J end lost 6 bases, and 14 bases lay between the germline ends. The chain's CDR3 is CASSLVLAGRDTQYF. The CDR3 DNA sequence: TGTGCCAGCAGCTTGGTTTTAGCAGGGCGGGATACGCAGTATTTT.

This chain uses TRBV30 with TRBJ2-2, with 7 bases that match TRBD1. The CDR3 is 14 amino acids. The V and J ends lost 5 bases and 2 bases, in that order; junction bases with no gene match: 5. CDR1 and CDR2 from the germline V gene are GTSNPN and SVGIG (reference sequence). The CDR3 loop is CAWDGTVNTGELFF. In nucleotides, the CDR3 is TGTGCCTGGGATGGGACAGTCAACACCGGGGAGCTGTTTTTT.

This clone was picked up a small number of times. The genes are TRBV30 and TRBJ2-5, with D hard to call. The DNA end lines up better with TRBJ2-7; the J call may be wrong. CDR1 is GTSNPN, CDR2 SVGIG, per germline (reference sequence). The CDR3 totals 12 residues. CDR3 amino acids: CAWSGSAYEQYF. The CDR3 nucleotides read TGTGCCTGGAGCGGGTCGGCCTACGAGCAGTACTTC.

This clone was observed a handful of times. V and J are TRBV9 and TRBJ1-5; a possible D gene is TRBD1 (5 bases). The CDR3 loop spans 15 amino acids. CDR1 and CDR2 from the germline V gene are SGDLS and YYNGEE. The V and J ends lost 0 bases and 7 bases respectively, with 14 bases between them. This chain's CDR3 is CASSVEGRAEQPQHF. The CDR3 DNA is TGTGCCAGCAGCGTAGAGGGCAGGGCTGAACAGCCCCAGCATTTT.

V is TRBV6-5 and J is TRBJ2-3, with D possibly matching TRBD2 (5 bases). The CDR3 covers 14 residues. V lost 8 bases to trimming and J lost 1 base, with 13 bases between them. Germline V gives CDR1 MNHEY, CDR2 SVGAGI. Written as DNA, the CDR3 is TGTGCCAGCTTTGGACCGCGGGGCACAGATACGCAGTATTTT. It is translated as CASFGPRGTDTQYF.

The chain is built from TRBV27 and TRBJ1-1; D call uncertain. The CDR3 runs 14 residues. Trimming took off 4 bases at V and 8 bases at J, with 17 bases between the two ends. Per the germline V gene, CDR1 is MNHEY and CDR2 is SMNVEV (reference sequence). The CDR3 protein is CASSSLRTTVEAFF. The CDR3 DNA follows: TGTGCCAGCAGTTCCCTACGCACCACGGTCGAAGCTTTCTTT.

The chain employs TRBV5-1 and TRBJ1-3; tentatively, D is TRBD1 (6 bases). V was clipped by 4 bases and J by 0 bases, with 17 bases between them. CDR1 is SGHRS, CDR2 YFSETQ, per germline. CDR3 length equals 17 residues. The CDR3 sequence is CASSMRPTGTSGNTIYF. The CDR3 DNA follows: TGCGCCAGCAGCATGCGACCTACAGGGACCTCTGGAAACACCATATATTTT.

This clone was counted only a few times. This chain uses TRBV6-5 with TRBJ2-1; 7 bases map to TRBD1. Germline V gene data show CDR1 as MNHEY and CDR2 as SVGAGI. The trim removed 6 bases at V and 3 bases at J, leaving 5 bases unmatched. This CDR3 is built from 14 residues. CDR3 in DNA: TGTGCCAGCAGCGCGACAGGGATCTACAATGAGCAGTTCTTC. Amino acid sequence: CASSATGIYNEQFF.

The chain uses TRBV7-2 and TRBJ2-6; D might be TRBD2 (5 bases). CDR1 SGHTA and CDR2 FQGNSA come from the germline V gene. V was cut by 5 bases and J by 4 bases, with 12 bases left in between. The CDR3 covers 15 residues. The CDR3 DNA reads TGTGCCAGCAGCGCCGGGGTGGCCGGGGCCAACGTCCTGACTTTC. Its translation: CASSAGVAGANVLTF.

In nucleotides, the CDR3 is TGTGCTATTCGGGACAGGGAGAATTGGAGTTCACCCCTCCACTTT. This codes for CAIRDRENWSSPLHF. This rearrangement joins TRBV6-1 to TRBJ1-6, with 9 positions matching TRBD1. CDR3 length: 15 residues. In germline, CDR1 is MNHNS, CDR2 SASEGT.

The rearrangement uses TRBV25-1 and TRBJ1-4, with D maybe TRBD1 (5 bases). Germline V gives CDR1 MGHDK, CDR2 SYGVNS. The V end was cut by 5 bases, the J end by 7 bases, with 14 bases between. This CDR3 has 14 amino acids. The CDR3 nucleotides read TGTGCCAGCAGTTTAATGGGGGGGGGTGAAAAACTGTTTTTT. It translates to CASSLMGGGEKLFF.

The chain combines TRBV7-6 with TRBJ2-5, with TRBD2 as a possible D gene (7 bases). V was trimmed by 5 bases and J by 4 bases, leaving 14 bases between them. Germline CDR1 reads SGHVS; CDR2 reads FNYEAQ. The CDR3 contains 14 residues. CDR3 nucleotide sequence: TGTGCCAGCAGCAGGGGGGGTAGCTCAGAGACCCAGTACTTC. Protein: CASSRGGSSETQYF. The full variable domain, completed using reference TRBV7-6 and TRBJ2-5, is GAGVSQSPRYKVTKRGQDVALRCDPISGHVSLYWYRQALGQGPEFLTYFNYEAQQDKSGLPNDRFSAERPEGSISTLTIQRTEQRDSAMYRCASSRGGSSETQYFGPGTRLLVL.

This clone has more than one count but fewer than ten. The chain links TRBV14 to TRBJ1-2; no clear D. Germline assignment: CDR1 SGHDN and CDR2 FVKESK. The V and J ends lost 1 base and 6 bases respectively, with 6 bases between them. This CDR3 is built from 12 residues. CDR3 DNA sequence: TGTGCCAGCAGCCAAGCTAGGCATGGCTACACCTTC. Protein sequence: CASSQARHGYTF.

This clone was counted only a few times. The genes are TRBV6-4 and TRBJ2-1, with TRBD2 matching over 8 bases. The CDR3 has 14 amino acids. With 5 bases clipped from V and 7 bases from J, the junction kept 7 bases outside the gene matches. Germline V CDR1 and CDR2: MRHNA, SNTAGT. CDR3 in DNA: TGTGCCAGCAGTTCCTCCGGGACTAGTAATGAGCAGTTCTTC. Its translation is CASSSSGTSNEQFF.

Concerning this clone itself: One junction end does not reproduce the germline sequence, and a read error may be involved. The CDR3 DNA reads as TGTGCCAGCAGCGGCGGTTATGAAGCTTCCTTT. It yields the protein CASSGGYEASF. This rearrangement joins TRBV5-8 to TRBJ1-1; no clear D. This CDR3 is built from 11 residues. Germline CDR1 reads SGHTS; CDR2 reads YDEGEE.

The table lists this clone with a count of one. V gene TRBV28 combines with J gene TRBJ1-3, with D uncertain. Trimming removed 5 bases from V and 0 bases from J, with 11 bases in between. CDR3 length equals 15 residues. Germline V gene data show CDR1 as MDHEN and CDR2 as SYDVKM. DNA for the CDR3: TGTGCCAGCAGTCTCGCTGGGCTCTCTGGAAACACCATATATTTT. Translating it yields CASSLAGLSGNTIYF.

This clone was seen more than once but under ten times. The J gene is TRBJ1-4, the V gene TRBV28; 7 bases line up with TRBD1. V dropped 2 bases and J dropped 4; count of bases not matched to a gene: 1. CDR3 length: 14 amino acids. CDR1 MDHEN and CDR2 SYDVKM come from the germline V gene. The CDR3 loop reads CASSLPGGNEKLFF. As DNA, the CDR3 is TGTGCCAGCAGTTTACCAGGGGGTAATGAAAAACTGTTTTTT.

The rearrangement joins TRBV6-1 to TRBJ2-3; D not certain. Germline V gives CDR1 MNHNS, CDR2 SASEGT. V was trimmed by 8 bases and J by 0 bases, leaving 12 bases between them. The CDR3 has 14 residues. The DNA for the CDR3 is TGTGCCAGCTCCCCCGGGTGGAGCACAGATACGCAGTATTTT. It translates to CASSPGWSTDTQYF.

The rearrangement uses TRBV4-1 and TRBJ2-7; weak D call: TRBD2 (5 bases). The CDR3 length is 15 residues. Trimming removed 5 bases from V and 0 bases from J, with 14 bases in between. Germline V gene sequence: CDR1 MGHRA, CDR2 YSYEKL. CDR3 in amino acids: CASSSQGLDSYEQYF. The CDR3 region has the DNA TGCGCCAGCAGCTCACAAGGACTTGACTCCTACGAGCAGTACTTC.